Following are 27 T cell receptor beta chains from one sample sequenced in a study of tumor T cells in aggressive B-cell lymphoma. Assay: immunoSEQ multiplex PCR; the TCRdb copy retains only in-frame clones and omits some. The sample yields some 3,000 clones, over 85% seen once. The sequenced sample was tumor tissue. The source of these receptors is an adult with diffuse large B cell lymphoma.

V gene TRBV29-1 combines with J gene TRBJ1-4, with TRBD1 matching 8 bases. Germline CDR1 SQVTM, CDR2 ANQGSEA. Unmatched junction bases numbered 8, after V lost 6 bases and J lost 8 bases. The CDR3 loop spans 13 amino acids. The CDR3 nucleotides read TGCAGCGTATCACAGGGGGATAGGGAAAAACTGTTTTTT. Protein: CSVSQGDREKLFF.

The V and J genes are TRBV18 and TRBJ1-5; 10 bases line up with TRBD1. The V gene end was trimmed by 6 bases and the J gene end by 4 bases; junction bases not matched to a gene: 9. The CDR3 contains 16 residues. Per the germline V gene, CDR1 is KGHSH and CDR2 is LQKENI. CDR3 region: CASSPRSGQGNQPQHF. The CDR3 DNA is TGTGCCAGCTCCCCGAGGTCGGGACAGGGGAATCAGCCCCAGCATTTT. The full variable domain, with the rest looked up from reference TRBV18 and TRBJ1-5, is NAGVMQNPRHLVRRRGQEARLRCSPMKGHSHVYWYRQLPEEGLKFMVYLQKENIIDESGMPKERFSAEFPKEGPSILRIQQVVRGDSAAYFCASSPRSGQGNQPQHFGDGTRLSIL.

The CDR3 region is CSVTWTGGTEAFF. DNA of the CDR3: TGCAGCGTGACCTGGACAGGGGGCACTGAAGCTTTCTTT. This sequence joins TRBV29-1 and TRBJ1-1; 10 nucleotides agree with TRBD1. The CDR3 extends over 13 amino acids. Germline lookup yields CDR1 SQVTM and CDR2 ANQGSEA. The V gene end was trimmed by 6 bases and the J gene end by 4 bases; junction bases not matched to a gene: 5.

This clone was observed once. The J gene is TRBJ2-3, the V gene TRBV10-2; 7 nucleotides agree with TRBD1. The CDR3 is made up of 15 amino acids. With 0 bases clipped from V and 5 bases from J, the junction kept 5 bases outside the gene matches. Per the germline V gene, CDR1 is WSHSY and CDR2 is SAAADI. CDR3 in amino acids: CASSESGTEGDTQYF. CDR3 DNA: TGCGCCAGCAGTGAGTCGGGGACAGAAGGAGATACGCAGTATTTT.

This rearrangement joins TRBV27 to TRBJ2-1; a weak D match, TRBD1 (5 bases). The germline V gene has CDR1 MNHEY and CDR2 SMNVEV (reference sequence). This CDR3 has 15 residues. V was pared by 0 bases and J by 8 bases, with 14 bases between. The CDR3 spells CASSLSLQGYDEQFF. The CDR3 DNA reads TGTGCCAGCAGTTTATCGTTGCAGGGTTATGATGAGCAGTTCTTC.

The chain couples TRBV18 to TRBJ2-2, with 11 nucleotides matching TRBD2. CDR3 length: 19 residues. V gave up 4 bases and J gave up 6 bases; unmatched junction bases: 16. Germline loops: CDR1 KGHSH, CDR2 LQKENI. The CDR3: CASSLSLLTSGSPPGELFF. CDR3 DNA sequence: TGTGCCAGCTCACTTTCGCTTCTTACTAGCGGGAGCCCCCCCGGGGAGCTGTTTTTT.

The J gene is TRBJ2-6, the V gene TRBV6-1, with D perhaps TRBD2 (6 bases). Germline-derived CDR1 and CDR2 are MNHNS and SASEGT. There are 12 residues in the CDR3. Written as DNA, the CDR3 is TGTGCTAGCGGCCCCCGGGCCAACGTCCTGACTTTC. Translated: CASGPRANVLTF.

The V and J genes are TRBV7-6 and TRBJ2-1; TRBD2 matches 12 bases. The germline CDR1 and CDR2 sequences are SGHVS and FNYEAQ. With 5 bases clipped from V and 2 bases from J, the junction kept 10 bases outside the gene matches. This CDR3 is built from 18 residues. The DNA for the CDR3 is TGTGCCAGCAGCCCATGGGGGGCTAGCGGGAGGGCCTACAATGAGCAGTTCTTC. Residues: CASSPWGASGRAYNEQFF.

V gene TRBV6-5 combines with J gene TRBJ2-2; unclear D gene. The germline V gene encodes CDR1 MNHEY and CDR2 SVGAGI. There are 12 residues in the CDR3. V was pared by 2 bases and J by 7 bases, with 5 bases between. The CDR3 sequence: CASSYPRGELFF. The CDR3 bases are TGTGCCAGCAGTTACCCCCGCGGGGAGCTGTTTTTT.

V and J are TRBV5-1 and TRBJ2-1; 8 bases match TRBD1. Germline CDR1 reads SGHRS; CDR2 reads YFSETQ. Trimming cost V 6 bases and J 8 bases; bases outside gene matches: 13. This CDR3 comprises 15 residues. The CDR3 region has the DNA TGCGCCAGCACAAGAGGGACAGGCCTTTTTGATGAGCAGTTCTTC. Translation gives CASTRGTGLFDEQFF. Full variable domain (missing parts from reference TRBV5-1 and TRBJ2-1): KAGVTQTPRYLIKTRGQQVTLSCSPISGHRSVSWYQQTPGQGLQFLFEYFSETQRNKGNFPGRFSGRQFSNSRSEMNVSTLELGDSALYLCASTRGTGLFDEQFFGPGTRLTVL.

The V gene is TRBV5-1, the J gene TRBJ2-1, with 12 bases identical to TRBD2. CDR1 and CDR2 (germline): SGHRS, YFSETQ. The CDR3 is made up of 15 amino acids. The trim removed 0 bases at V and 9 bases at J, leaving 4 bases unmatched. This chain's CDR3 is CASSLGLAGVGEQFF. CDR3 nucleotide sequence: TGCGCCAGCAGCTTGGGACTAGCGGGAGTGGGTGAGCAGTTCTTC.

J is TRBJ2-7 and V is TRBV6-1, with a weak D call TRBD2 (5 bases). V dropped 8 bases and J dropped 0 bases, with 8 bases sitting between them. The V gene's germline CDR1 is MNHNS and CDR2 SASEGT. This CDR3 spans 12 amino acids. For the CDR3, the DNA is TGTGCCAGCGGGAGTAACTCCTACGAGCAGTACTTC. Encoded protein: CASGSNSYEQYF.

The chain has TRBV30 and TRBJ2-1; D is uncertain. Per the germline V gene, CDR1 is GTSNPN and CDR2 is SVGIG (reference sequence). V was trimmed by 0 bases and J by 2 bases, leaving 5 bases between them. The CDR3 is made up of 13 amino acids. The CDR3 DNA reads as TGTGCCTGGAGTGTTGACACCTACAATGAGCAGTTCTTC. Residues: CAWSVDTYNEQFF.

V gene TRBV6-1 combines with J gene TRBJ2-1; 12 nucleotides agree with TRBD2. Unmatched junction bases numbered 7, after V lost 7 bases and J lost 15 bases. Germline V gene lookup returns CDR1 MNHNS and CDR2 SASEGT. The CDR3 runs 12 residues. Here the CDR3 reads CASTRTSGEAFF. The CDR3 nucleotides are TGTGCCAGCACCCGGACTAGCGGGGAGGCGTTCTTC.

The rearrangement uses TRBV6-1 and TRBJ2-7; the D gene is possibly TRBD2 (5 bases). Germline-derived CDR1 and CDR2 are MNHNS and SASEGT. V was pared by 2 bases and J by 2 bases, with 13 bases between. The CDR3 extends over 15 amino acids. The CDR3 protein is CASSEFEGRTYEQYF. Written as DNA, the CDR3 is TGTGCCAGCAGTGAATTTGAGGGTCGGACCTACGAGCAGTACTTC.

This chain links TRBV30 with TRBJ2-5; TRBD1 matches at 10 bases. The CDR3 runs to 15 residues. Germline loops: CDR1 GTSNPN, CDR2 SVGIG (reference sequence). V lost 2 bases and J lost 3; bases outside the gene matches: 6. CDR3 loop: CAWSRLGQGKETQYF. CDR3 nucleotides: TGTGCCTGGAGTCGCCTGGGACAGGGGAAAGAGACCCAGTACTTC. Using reference TRBV30 and TRBJ2-5 for the parts outside the CDR3, the full variable domain is SQTIHQWPATLVQPVGSPLSLECTVEGTSNPNLYWYRQAAGRGLQLLFYSVGIGQISSEVPQNLSASRPQDRQFILSSKKLLLSDSGFYLCAWSRLGQGKETQYFGPGTRLLVL.

The chain uses TRBV18 and TRBJ2-1, with D unclear. This CDR3 has 13 residues. V lost 2 bases, J lost 8 bases, and 10 bases lay in between. CDR1 is KGHSH, CDR2 LQKENI, per germline. CDR3 loop: CASSPVAADEQFF. The CDR3 bases are TGTGCCAGCTCACCAGTGGCGGCGGATGAGCAGTTCTTC.

The rearrangement links TRBV6-5 to TRBJ1-4; TRBD1 aligns across 7 bases. The CDR3 is 15 residues long. Germline V CDR1 and CDR2: MNHEY, SVGAGI. V shed 4 bases and J 4 bases; nucleotides not matched to a gene: 6. CDR3 loop: CASSSVDRVNEKLFF. The CDR3 bases are TGTGCCAGCAGTTCCGTCGACAGGGTTAATGAAAAACTGTTTTTT.

V gene TRBV7-9 combines with J gene TRBJ2-7; 9 bases agree with TRBD1. This CDR3 contains 16 residues. The germline V gene encodes CDR1 SEHNR and CDR2 FQNEAQ (reference sequence). The V segment lost 4 bases and the J segment 4 bases; nucleotides outside the gene matches: 11. The CDR3 region is CASSSDNRGQIYEQYF. The CDR3 bases are TGTGCCAGCAGCTCAGACAACAGGGGGCAAATTTACGAGCAGTACTTC.

V is TRBV12-2 and J is TRBJ2-3; the table gives TRBD2 as D, unverified against the DNA. TRBV12-2 is classified as a pseudogene. The CDR3 consists of 16 residues. As DNA, the CDR3 is TGTGCAAGTCGCTGTAGGACTAGCGGGCGCACAGATACGCAGTATTTT. Translation gives CASRCRTSGRTDTQYF.

This rearrangement joins TRBV29-1 to TRBJ2-1; TRBD2 aligns across 10 bases. The CDR3 runs to 14 residues. V lost 7 bases to trimming and J lost 10 bases; unmatched junction nucleotides: 13. Germline-derived CDR1 and CDR2 are SQVTM and ANQGSEA. CDR3 protein: CSAVSGRGIGEQFF. CDR3 bases: TGCAGCGCCGTAAGCGGGAGGGGGATAGGGGAGCAGTTCTTC.

V usage is TRBV19 and J usage is TRBJ1-4; weak D call: TRBD1 (5 bases). Deletions cut 1 base from V and 7 bases from J, with 10 bases between. The CDR3 sequence is 14 residues long. The germline CDR1 and CDR2 sequences are LNHDA and SQIVND (reference sequence). CDR3 loop: CASSIGRASEKLFF. CDR3 nucleotides: TGTGCCAGTAGTATAGGCAGGGCGAGTGAAAAACTGTTTTTT.

The chain has TRBV27 and TRBJ1-5; TRBD1 is a possible D gene (5 bases). The V gene's germline CDR1 is MNHEY and CDR2 SMNVEV (reference sequence). This CDR3 has 14 amino acids. With 2 bases removed from V and 2 bases from J, the gap between germline ends came to 7 bases. The CDR3 DNA follows: TGTGCCAGCAGTTTAGGCAGGGGCAATCAGCCCCAGCATTTT. This encodes CASSLGRGNQPQHF.

CDR3 amino acids: CASRGDRGRGSEKLFF. The DNA for the CDR3 is TGTGCCAGCAGGGGGGACAGGGGGCGCGGAAGTGAAAAACTGTTTTTT. The chain employs TRBV2 and TRBJ1-4, with 12 bases fitting TRBD1. Looked up from germline, CDR1 is SNHLY and CDR2 is FYNNEI. The ends lost 6 bases at V and 7 bases at J; junction bases unmatched: 9. This CDR3 has 16 amino acids.

The chain recombines TRBV30 with TRBJ1-4; a weak D match, TRBD1 (5 bases). Germline V CDR1 and CDR2: GTSNPN, SVGIG (reference sequence). The CDR3 contains 14 residues. V was pared by 2 bases and J by 8 bases, with 15 bases between. The CDR3 DNA is TGTGCCTGGAGTATAGGGCAGGGAGGGGAAAAACTGTTTTTT. Translating it yields CAWSIGQGGEKLFF.

The V and J genes are TRBV9 and TRBJ2-5; TRBD1 aligns across 9 bases. The CDR3 has 16 residues. With V trimmed by 0 bases and J by 5 bases, 8 bases remained unmatched. Germline V gene lookup returns CDR1 SGDLS and CDR2 YYNGEE. This CDR3 is CASSVGLGQGSETQYF. The CDR3 nucleotides read TGTGCCAGCAGCGTAGGTCTGGGACAGGGAAGCGAGACCCAGTACTTC.

This chain joins TRBV7-2 and TRBJ2-1; 9 bases fit TRBD2. V shed 4 bases, J shed 0 bases, and the junction held 13 bases outside the gene matches. The CDR3 totals 19 residues. Looked up from germline, CDR1 is SGHTA and CDR2 is FQGNSA. The CDR3: CASSSPGTSRKSSYNEQFF. CDR3 nucleotides: TGTGCCAGCAGCTCTCCCGGGACTAGCCGCAAGAGCTCCTACAATGAGCAGTTCTTC.